A single T cell receptor beta chain is shown here with its context. Clones were sequenced by immunoSEQ multiplex PCR, and TCRdb holds only the in-frame ones, with some missing. Of around 65,000 clones in the sample, 92% were seen once. This sample was included in a study of cytomegalovirus exposure and HLA in healthy donors. The ends were cut back, 3 bases at V and 2 bases at J, with 10 bases in the middle. The CDR3 loop spans 14 amino acids. Per the germline V gene, CDR1 is MNHNY and CDR2 is SVGAGI (reference sequence). Sequenced material: PBMCs. The genes are TRBV6-6 and TRBJ1-2; D is uncertain. The TCR originated in a young man in good health and CMV-seropositive. DNA for the CDR3: TGTGCCAGCAGTTATCCCACAGACAACTATGGCTACACCTTC. Translated: CASSYPTDNYGYTF.